A selection of T cell receptor beta chains follows, all from one sample in a study of beta chain features in type 1 diabetes. Produced via immunoSEQ multiplex PCR; TCRdb's table is partial and in-frame only. This sample has under 900,000 clones; 17% occur once, and the top ten carry around 0.02%. The sample was naive CD4+ T cells from blood. The receptors were sampled from a woman under 30 in good health. CDR3s include the opening cysteine and the closing phenylalanine or tryptophan. D genes are given only for firm matches. Clone size is stated in some rows and not others, as once, few, many or a class when expanded.

j_gene	v_gene	d_gene	abundance	CDR3nt	CDR3aa
TRBJ2-1	TRBV2	.	few	TGTGCCAGCATGGCCGGATCCTACAATGAGCAGTTCTTC	CASMAGSYNEQFF
TRBJ1-5	TRBV6-4	TRBD1	.	TGTGCCAGCAGGAGACAGGGGAATCAGCCCCAGCATTTT	CASRRQGNQPQHF
TRBJ2-1	TRBV28	.	.	TGTGCCAGCAGTCCTACACGAAAAAATGAGCAGTTCTTC	CASSPTRKNEQFF
TRBJ2-1	TRBV18	TRBD2	once	TGTGCCAGCTCACCCAACGATATAGCGGGAGCTCCAATTGAGCAGTTCTTC	CASSPNDIAGAPIEQFF
TRBJ2-1	TRBV2	.	.	TGTGCCAGCAGTGAACGTAGTGGGTACAATGAGCAGTTCTTC	CASSERSGYNEQFF
TRBJ2-1	TRBV9	.	once	TGTGCCAGCAGCGTAGGGGCAGGGGGGTATTACAATGAGCAGTTCTTC	CASSVGAGGYYNEQFF
TRBJ2-7	TRBV10-3	.	few	TGTGCCATCAGTGAGGGGGACCCTACCTACGAGCAGTACTTC	CAISEGDPTYEQYF
TRBJ2-7	TRBV15	.	.	TGTGCCACCAGCAGGGACAGTCCCTACGAGCAGTACTTC	CATSRDSPYEQYF
TRBJ2-7	TRBV19	.	.	TGTGCCAGTAGTATAGTCAAAGGTTGGTCGTACGAGCAGTACTTC	CASSIVKGWSYEQYF
TRBJ1-2	TRBV6-6	.	few	TGTGCCAGCAGTGACAGGCACGGCTCTAACTATGGCTACACCTTC	CASSDRHGSNYGYTF
TRBJ1-1	TRBV9	.	.	TGTGCCAGCAGCGTAGGCTCCCCGAACACTGAAGCTTTCTTT	CASSVGSPNTEAFF
TRBJ2-6	TRBV15	.	.	TGTGCCACAAAGGGGCTGGCTGGGGCCAACGTCCTGACTTTC	CATKGLAGANVLTF
TRBJ1-5	TRBV7-2	.	.	TGTGCCAGCAGCCCCGGGGGCCGGGCCCAGCATTTT	CASSPGGRAQHF
TRBJ2-7	TRBV11-2	TRBD1	.	TGTGCCAGCAGCTTCGGGACAGGACTCTACGAGCAGTACTTC	CASSFGTGLYEQYF
TRBJ2-2	TRBV9	TRBD2	.	TGTGCCAGCACCAGGGCGGGAGGGACCGCGAACACCGGGGAGCTGTTTTTT	CASTRAGGTANTGELFF
TRBJ2-7	TRBV6-6	TRBD1	few	TGTGCCAGCGGACAGGCCTTCTCCTACGAGCAGTACTTC	CASGQAFSYEQYF
TRBJ2-1	TRBV7-2	.	.	TGTGCCAGCAGCTTACAGATGGCGGGCCTACCAACCTACAATGAGCAGTTCTTC	CASSLQMAGLPTYNEQFF
TRBJ1-5	TRBV10-3	.	.	TGTGCCATCAGCCGAGGGGTCGAAGGCAATCAGCCCCAGCATTTT	CAISRGVEGNQPQHF
TRBJ2-7	TRBV4-3	.	.	TGCGCCAGCAGCCAAGCCCACCCGTCGGGGCTCTACGAGCAGTACTTC	CASSQAHPSGLYEQYF
TRBJ2-7	TRBV7-2	TRBD2	.	TGTGCCAGCAGCACCCGAACTAGCGGGGTCTCCTACGAGCAGTACTTC	CASSTRTSGVSYEQYF
TRBJ2-2	TRBV4-2	TRBD2	.	TGTGCCAGCAGCCAAGGGGTGACTAGCGGGCTAGCCGCGAACACCGGGGAGCTGTTTTTT	CASSQGVTSGLAANTGELFF
TRBJ1-1	TRBV28	.	.	TGTGCCAGCAGAGGCGCAGGACCGAACACTGAAGCTTTCTTT	CASRGAGPNTEAFF
TRBJ2-7	TRBV7-2	TRBD2	.	TGTGCCAGCAGCTCGCGATCTAGCGGGAGTACCGAGCAGTACTTC	CASSSRSSGSTEQYF
TRBJ2-7	TRBV2	.	few	TGTGCCAGCAGCGGATCGATTGGCGGCTACGAGCAGTACTTC	CASSGSIGGYEQYF
TRBJ1-2	TRBV5-4	.	few	TGTGCCAGCAGCTTGGTCCACTATGGCTACACCTTC	CASSLVHYGYTF
TRBJ2-1	TRBV19	TRBD2	few	TGTGCCAGTAGTCCGGGACTAGCGGGAGGTGTCTCCTACAATGAGCAGTTCTTC	CASSPGLAGGVSYNEQFF
TRBJ2-7	TRBV5-6	.	few	TGTGCCAGCAGCTTGCGATGGGGGAACGAGCAGTACTTC	CASSLRWGNEQYF
TRBJ2-1	TRBV19	.	.	TGTGCCAGTAGGAAAAGGGGGAATGAGCAGTTCTTC	CASRKRGNEQFF
TRBJ1-1	TRBV5-1	.	.	TGCGCCAGCAGCTCCGGGACACTGAACACTGAAGCTTTCTTT	CASSSGTLNTEAFF
TRBJ2-7	TRBV29-1	TRBD1	.	TGCAGCGTTGAAGATCGGCCCAGGGGGCGAGAGCAGTACTTC	CSVEDRPRGREQYF
TRBJ2-5	TRBV15	TRBD1	.	TGTGCCACCCAACTTGGAACAGGGGGTAGGGAGACCCAGTACTTC	CATQLGTGGRETQYF
TRBJ2-3	TRBV7-2	TRBD2	few	TGTGCCAGCAGCCCCATAGATGGGACTAGCCTGAGGTTCACAGATACGCAGTATTTT	CASSPIDGTSLRFTDTQYF
TRBJ2-7	TRBV15	TRBD2	.	TGTGCCACCAGCAGAGGTCCGAGCGGGATCGTCCACGAGCAGTACTTC	CATSRGPSGIVHEQYF
TRBJ1-5	TRBV28	.	.	TGTGCCAGCATGGATGTGTTACCCCAGCATTTT	CASMDVLPQHF
TRBJ1-2	TRBV6-5	TRBD1	few	TGTGCCAGCAGGCTAAACCGGGACAGCCCCGCAGGCTACACCTTC	CASRLNRDSPAGYTF
TRBJ2-5	TRBV14	TRBD1	few	TGTGCCAGCAGCCAAGGGACAGGGGACATCTTGTACCAAGAGACCCAGTACTTC	CASSQGTGDILYQETQYF
TRBJ2-5	TRBV6-6	.	few	TGTGCCAGCAGCCCGACTAGTAGAGAGACCCAGTACTTC	CASSPTSRETQYF
TRBJ2-7	TRBV7-2	TRBD2	few	TGTGCCAGCAGCTTAAGTAGCGGGACATCCTACGAGCAGTACTTC	CASSLSSGTSYEQYF
TRBJ1-1	TRBV10-3	.	.	TGTGCCACCCAGGGTGGCCAAGCTCTGAACACTGAAGCTTTCTTT	CATQGGQALNTEAFF
TRBJ1-2	TRBV7-2	.	.	TGTGCCAGCAGCCACAGGAGGGGGGCGCAGAGAGGCTACACCTTC	CASSHRRGAQRGYTF
TRBJ2-7	TRBV4-3	TRBD2	.	TGCGCCAGCAGCCAAGTGAGACTAGCGGGAGGCCTAAACCCATCTTTTTACGAGCAGTACTTC	CASSQVRLAGGLNPSFYEQYF
TRBJ2-3	TRBV7-9	.	.	TGTGCCAGCAGCTTAGTTTCAGGAAGCACAGATACGCAGTATTTT	CASSLVSGSTDTQYF
TRBJ2-5	TRBV5-1	.	.	TGCGCCAGCAGCCAGAACCAAGAGACCCAGTACTTC	CASSQNQETQYF
TRBJ2-5	TRBV29-1	.	.	TGCAGCGTTGAAATTGTAAAAACCCAGTACTTC	CSVEIVKTQYF
TRBJ2-3	TRBV7-2	.	.	TGTGCCAGCAGCTTAGTCAGGGCAGATACGCAGTATTTT	CASSLVRADTQYF
TRBJ1-2	TRBV14	.	.	TGTGCCAGCAGCAACGGGGGGAACTATGGCTACACCTTC	CASSNGGNYGYTF
TRBJ2-1	TRBV19	TRBD2	.	TGTGCCAGTACCCAGAGACTAGCGGGAGGCCTTGGGGTGAATGAGCAATTCTTC	CASTQRLAGGLGVNEQFF
TRBJ2-3	TRBV27	.	few	TGTGCCAGCACAGATACGCAGTATTTT	CASTDTQYF
TRBJ2-1	TRBV15	.	.	TGTGCCACCAGCCCGCGGGCCCACCTATACAATGAGCAGTTCTTC	CATSPRAHLYNEQFF
TRBJ1-1	TRBV28	.	.	TGTGCCAGCATCTCTTCGGAGAGGACTGAAGCTTTCTTT	CASISSERTEAFF
TRBJ2-3	TRBV7-9	.	.	TGTGCCAGCAGCCAAGAGCGGCTAGATACGCAGTATTTT	CASSQERLDTQYF